Each of the 9 T cell receptor beta chains below was sequenced from the same sample in a study of blood T cells in healthy people across ages. Primers used in a second PCR of about 7 to 12 cycles were a sample-barcoded 5' primer and a J-beta primer mix. Using its own MiXCR run on the 5' RACE reads, TCRdb lists one record per CDR3 protein. The sample has about 1.4 million distinct CDR3 sequences, approximately 59% seen once. Sequencing used blood. The receptors stem from a man between 18 and 29 years old in good health.

The CDR3 here is CASSMGWGYNEQFF. CDR3 sequence (DNA): TGTGCCAGTAGTATGGGATGGGGCTACAATGAGCAGTTCTTC. The genes are TRBV19 and TRBJ2-1, with unresolved D. There are 14 residues in the CDR3. The ends were cut back, 3 bases at V and 3 bases at J, with 9 bases in the middle. Looked up from germline, CDR1 is LNHDA and CDR2 is SQIVND (reference sequence).

The rearrangement links TRBV20-1 to TRBJ2-3; TRBD2 matches at 7 bases. Germline CDR1 and CDR2: DFQATT and SNEGSKA (reference sequence). The CDR3 has 15 residues. J was trimmed by 4 bases and V by 0 bases; bases with no gene match: 7. The CDR3 reads CSARDGTSAADTQYF. The DNA for the CDR3 is TGCAGTGCTAGAGATGGAACTAGCGCGGCAGATACGCAGTATTTT.

The chain links TRBV11-3 to TRBJ2-1, with D possibly matching TRBD1 (6 bases). The CDR3 loop spans 14 amino acids. The V gene lost 4 bases and the J gene lost 7 bases, with 14 bases spanning the gap. Germline-derived CDR1 and CDR2 are SGHNT and YENEEA. The CDR3 protein is CASSSKDTGNEQFF. The CDR3 region has the DNA TGTGCCAGCAGCTCGAAAGATACAGGGAATGAGCAGTTCTTC.

V is TRBV5-4 and J is TRBJ2-5, with D unclear. V was trimmed by 0 bases and J by 6 bases, leaving 21 bases between them. The germline CDR1 and CDR2 sequences are SGHNT and YYREEE (reference sequence). CDR3 length: 17 residues. The CDR3 is CASSLGGTGLGQQTQYF. As DNA, the CDR3 is TGTGCCAGCAGCTTGGGTGGTACTGGCCTAGGGCAGCAGACCCAGTACTTC. The full variable domain, completed using reference TRBV5-4 and TRBJ2-5, is ETGVTQSPTHLIKTRGQQVTLRCSSQSGHNTVSWYQQALGQGPQFIFQYYREEENGRGNFPPRFSGLQFPNYSSELNVNALELDDSALYLCASSLGGTGLGQQTQYFGPGTRLLVL.

V is TRBV27 and J is TRBJ2-7; D gene uncertain. V was clipped by 0 bases and J by 4 bases, with 13 bases between them. The CDR3 is made up of 15 amino acids. Germline V gene lookup returns CDR1 MNHEY and CDR2 SMNVEV (reference sequence). The CDR3 protein is CASSLSSPGRYEQYF. Written as DNA, the CDR3 is TGTGCCAGCAGTTTATCCAGCCCCGGACGATACGAGCAGTACTTC.

V is TRBV7-9 and J is TRBJ1-2; D perhaps matches TRBD1 (5 bases). V was shortened by 0 bases and J by 0 bases, with 14 bases between the two germline ends. The CDR3 covers 17 residues. Germline V gene sequence: CDR1 SEHNR, CDR2 FQNEAQ (reference sequence). The CDR3 DNA reads TGTGCCAGCAGCTTAGCGCATAGGACACAAGCTAACTATGGCTACACCTTC. As protein: CASSLAHRTQANYGYTF.

The chain combines TRBV7-2 with TRBJ2-1; 7 bases line up with TRBD2. The ends lost 5 bases at V and 0 bases at J; junction bases unmatched: 7. The germline gives CDR1 SGHTA, CDR2 FQGNSA. The CDR3 is 16 amino acids. The CDR3 coding sequence is TGTGCCAGCAGCCCCCTAGCGGCTAGCTCCTACAATGAGCAGTTCTTC. It codes for CASSPLAASSYNEQFF.

This clonotype was picked up a small number of times. The rearrangement joins TRBV7-2 to TRBJ2-7; D is undetermined. Trimming stripped 0 bases from V and 4 bases from J, with 4 bases between. Germline CDR1 is SGHTA and CDR2 is FQGNSA. The CDR3 contains 12 residues. The CDR3 reads CASSLAKYEQYF. As DNA, the CDR3 is TGTGCCAGCAGCTTAGCGAAATACGAGCAGTACTTC.

The gene calls are TRBV27 and TRBJ1-6; tentatively, D is TRBD1 (6 bases). CDR1 is MNHEY and CDR2 is SMNVEV in the germline V gene (reference sequence). V dropped 10 bases and J dropped 10 bases, with 14 bases sitting between them. The CDR3 spans 12 residues. The CDR3 DNA follows: TGTGCCACGGGACAAACCCGATCACCCCTCCACTTT. It translates to CATGQTRSPLHF.